This T cell receptor beta chain is from a study of T-cell reconstitution after alpha-beta-depleted transplantation in children. Study-level results: There were reportedly several hundred expanded graft clones from which alpha-beta T cells came about two months after transplant. Newly produced T cells mostly provided counts and TCRbeta diversity after one year, as hyperexpanded clones declined. The study traced high day-60 TCRbeta diversity in some patients to surviving recipient T cells and thymic progenitors.

Unique molecular identifiers were used to barcode this TCRbeta library. TCRdb called the PCR reads again in MiXCR, with one record for every CDR3 protein. The profile covers about 200,000 distinct CDR3 sequences, with approximately 7% appearing a single time and about 6% taken by the ten largest. V lost 2 bases and J lost 7; bases outside the gene matches: 5. The CDR3 has 15 amino acids. CDR1 SGHRS and CDR2 YFSETQ come from the germline V gene. This clonotype was counted many times. Its antigen is undetermined. The sequences come from PBMCs, collected before TCRalphabeta/CD19-depleted stem cell transplant. This chain links TRBV5-1 with TRBJ2-3; 12 bases fit TRBD1. This TCR derives from a boy aged 2-15 years with acute lymphoblastic leukemia, due to receive a stem cell transplant. CDR3 in DNA: TGCGCCAGCAGCTTACCGGGACAGGGGGCAAATACGCAGTATTTT. It translates to CASSLPGQGANTQYF. The variable domain in full, with the rest retrieved from reference TRBV5-1 and TRBJ2-3, is KAGVTQTPRYLIKTRGQQVTLSCSPISGHRSVSWYQQTPGQGLQFLFEYFSETQRNKGNFPGRFSGRQFSNSRSEMNVSTLELGDSALYLCASSLPGQGANTQYFGPGTRLTVL.